This TCR beta chain comes out of a study of blood T cells in healthy people across ages. CDR1 is SGHRS and CDR2 is YFSETQ in the germline V gene. This CDR3 spans 17 amino acids. Trimming stripped 1 base from V and 2 bases from J, with 18 bases between. PCR was performed a second time for roughly 7 to 11 cycles using a sample-barcoded 5' primer and a J-beta primer mix. TCRdb used MiXCR to reprocess the 5' RACE reads, holding one entry per CDR3 protein. This sample has 1.5 million to 2 million distinct CDR3 sequences, with roughly 28% found just once. This clonotype was seen a handful of times. Input material: blood. J is TRBJ1-2 and V is TRBV5-1; D is uncertain. The sequence derives from a woman younger than 45 in good health. This CDR3 is CASSLRPKGTGNYGYTF. The CDR3 DNA reads as TGCGCCAGCAGCTTGCGGCCCAAGGGAACGGGAAACTATGGCTACACCTTC.